This T cell receptor (beta chain) comes out of a study of regulatory T cells in long-lasting Graves disease (dated by TCRdb to about 2021). For the wider study: Antithyroid drugs had been taken for less than 3 months by newly diagnosed Graves' disease patients. This study used TCR sequencing and RNA sequencing of peripheral blood to compare persistent Graves' disease patients against newly diagnosed Graves' disease patients. The study was registered as a clinical trial and conducted in China. A total of some 35 samples underwent TCR sequencing, from roughly 13 patients with persistent Graves' disease and roughly 20 patients with newly diagnosed Graves' disease.

At least ten counts were recorded for this clonotype. The antigen it recognizes is unknown. Base qualities were left out, and no much larger clone turns up one base away. The sample's time point label is to be understood as: newly diagnosed GD, antithyroid drugs for less than 3 months. RNA was extracted from PBMCs in TRIzol for both TCR sequencing and RNA sequencing. The diagnosis of Graves' disease followed American Thyroid Association guidelines. Patients were recruited from an endocrinology department in Xi'an, China. From each patient, approximately 10 milliliters of peripheral blood was collected into an EDTA anticoagulant tube. Ficoll Paque Plus density gradient separation was used to isolate PBMCs, and no further T cell sorting was done. An Agilent 2100 Bioanalyzer and agarose gel were used to check RNA quality, and a NanoDrop 2000 was used to measure RNA concentration. Taken from the germline V gene (reference sequence), the CDR1 and CDR2 loops are DFQATT and SNEGSKA. The V and J ends are trimmed by 4 bases and 3 bases, leaving 9 bases between them. CDR3 length: 12 amino acids, cysteine to phenylalanine. This entry keeps only the CDR3 DNA: 36 bases, framed from base 1.

Preparation of the library involved multiplex PCR. The sample was run on an Illumina HiSeq 4000. iRepertoire HTBI primers and Arm-PCR amplification of CDR3 regions were used to construct TCR beta libraries. Before sequencing, the PCR products underwent gel purification. As for the original processing: Gene usage analysis of CDR3 amino acid clonotypes used the approximately 62 TRBV and about 13 TRBJ segments found across samples. COPE and FqMerger were used to merge filtered high-quality paired reads into contigs. BLAST was used to align contigs to IMGT TRBV, TRBD and TRBJ reference genes, with CDR3 defined following IMGT. Any clonotype with a frequency above 0.1% was counted as a highly expanded clone. Repertoire diversity was measured by Shannon entropy, and V-J evenness by the Gini coefficient. Public clonotypes were defined as clonotypes shared by more than one individual. TCRdb applied fastp at Q25 and MiXCR to the public reads, then kept only in-frame beta chains. Rows with a matching CDR3 protein are joined into one entry that keeps the most common DNA and genes. TCRdb's processing, not the study's, gives the V and J calls here. The sample table lists fewer than 550,000 distinct CDR3 sequences, about a sixth of them with a count of one. Clones ranked in the top ten supply roughly 23% of the sample.

Points the paper makes about the study in general: The study examined only peripheral blood because the primary lesion, thyroid tissue, could not be accessed. Compared with newly diagnosed patients, patients with persistent Graves' disease had lower TCR Shannon entropy and fewer highly expanded clones, which suggests clonal expansion. Sequencing and analysis were limited to the TCR beta chain. TRBV28, TRBJ1-2 and TRBJ2-5 were preferentially used in persistent disease, while TRBV20-1 and TRBJ2-1 were favored in newly diagnosed disease. More public clonotypes were shared among persistent patients (under 3,000) than among newly diagnosed patients (roughly 1,000). The small sample size was acknowledged by the authors as a limitation that may reduce accuracy.

Separately, the same data were catalogued under a study of T cells in Graves' hyperthyroidism and ophthalmopathy. As the second study states: Stable Graves' hyperthyroidism was defined as the absence of progression to ophthalmopathy over 18 months of follow-up. Hyperthyroidism patients were newly diagnosed, had a disease duration of under 2 months, and were aged 18 to 65 years. Patients with uncontrolled infections, other autoimmune diseases, pregnancy or lactation were excluded. Diagnoses relied on clinical symptoms, serum thyroxine and TRAb, thyroid ultrasound and orbital computed tomography. The first round of RT-PCR for the TCR CDR3 was performed with the HTBI primer set and the Qiagen OneStep RT-PCR kit. Most expanded thyroid clonotypes (frequency above 0.001) were also detected in blood, a finding suggesting that blood repertoires may reflect thyroid immune responses. Ophthalmopathy was separated from stable hyperthyroidism by a 13 V-J signature model, with roughly 88% sensitivity and approximately 81% specificity obtained in cross-validation and 80%/75% obtained in testing. During validation, the model predicted progression to ophthalmopathy a median of about 5.9 months ahead of onset, with roughly 65% sensitivity and more than 72% specificity. To identify TCR V-J signatures that set the groups apart, the researchers used a discovery cohort of 90 to 100 patients, made up of under 50 with Graves' ophthalmopathy and about 55 with stable Graves' hyperthyroidism. An independent validation cohort of fewer than 20 hyperthyroidism patients and approximately 17 patients who later progressed to ophthalmopathy tested prospective prediction of ophthalmopathy. The roughly 100 discovery patients were randomly divided into training and test sets at a 7:3 ratio. In addition, the study compared T-cell repertoires in thyroid tissue and in blood from about 6 Graves' hyperthyroidism patients. Once sampling was done, hyperthyroidism patients were given methimazole at a starting dose of 30 mg daily, whereas ophthalmopathy patients were given high-dose intravenous methylprednisolone. Libraries were constructed in a second round of multiplex PCR, after which size selection and purification were performed. Paired-end sequencing of the libraries was performed with 100 bp reads on an Illumina HiSeq2000. SOAPnuke was used to process the raw data, throwing out any read that contained adapters or uncalled bases, had a mean Phred below 15, or lacked an exact constant-primer or identifier match. COPE v1.2.5 was used to merge high-quality paired reads, and clonotypes were defined as unique nucleotide sequences. MiTCR v1.1 was used to align clonotypes to the IMGT TRBV, TRBD and TRBJ reference segments. Analysis was restricted to V-J combinations with a frequency above 0.0001, which covered over 98% of repertoires. A TCS score was defined as the ratio of F50 (clonal expansion) to E x V (chaos), with BLOSUM62-based TCRdist applied between CDR3 peptides within each V-J. Welch's t-statistics and random forest reduced some 510 V-J features to 13, which were used in a naive Bayes classifier (R e1071). Sample size was not statistically predetermined, and investigators were not blinded to group allocation. The paper reports TCR Vbeta CDR3 sequencing of some 140 peripheral blood samples: some 41 ophthalmopathy, roughly 74 hyperthyroidism and approximately 17 progressor patients.

The V and J genes are TRBV20-1 and TRBJ1-1, with no reliable assignment of the D segment. This receptor was obtained from a woman aged 18 to 35 with Graves disease. Donor details come from another sample of the same person, matched by shared clones. Material: peripheral blood mononuclear cells (PBMCs), obtained at new diagnosis, from a patient treated with antithyroid drugs. The CDR3 region: CSANDLDTEAFF. The sequenced DNA is TGCAGTGCTAATGACTTAGACACTGAAGCTTTCTTT.